This TCR beta chain appears in the sequencing data of a study of vaccination effects on CD4 cells after COVID-19. Findings and limits, study-wide: Common cold coronavirus cross-reactivity was shown by only 1 of 255 vaccine-induced clones in healthy vaccinees.

Produced via immunoSEQ multiplex PCR; TCRdb's table is partial and in-frame only. Counted here are around 81,000 clones, 60% to 80% occurring once; the ten biggest clones make up more than 0.85%. Ahead of sequencing, the ViraFEST assay grew antigen-specific CD4+ T cells using viral peptide pools. Isolating CD4+ T cells followed more than 9 days of culture. Two-dose vaccination with either BNT162b2 or mRNA-1273 was given to the participants. CDR3 length: 17 amino acids. Unmatched junction bases numbered 16, after V lost 4 bases and J lost 5 bases. Germline loops: CDR1 SGHDN, CDR2 FVKESK. To note about this clone: Its specificity is not known.

The chain carries TRBV14 and TRBJ2-5; 7 positions match TRBD2. The sample in question was CD4+ T cells from PBMCs cultured with HCoV-OC43 spike peptides, obtained after COVID-19 vaccination. The sample's subset: HCoV-OC43 spike overlapping peptide pool stimulation. The sequence derives from a human donor who received a COVID-19 vaccine. CDR3: CASSPQVTGAGGETQYF. The DNA of the CDR3 is TGTGCCAGCAGCCCCCAGGTTACGGGAGCCGGGGGGGAGACCCAGTACTTC.